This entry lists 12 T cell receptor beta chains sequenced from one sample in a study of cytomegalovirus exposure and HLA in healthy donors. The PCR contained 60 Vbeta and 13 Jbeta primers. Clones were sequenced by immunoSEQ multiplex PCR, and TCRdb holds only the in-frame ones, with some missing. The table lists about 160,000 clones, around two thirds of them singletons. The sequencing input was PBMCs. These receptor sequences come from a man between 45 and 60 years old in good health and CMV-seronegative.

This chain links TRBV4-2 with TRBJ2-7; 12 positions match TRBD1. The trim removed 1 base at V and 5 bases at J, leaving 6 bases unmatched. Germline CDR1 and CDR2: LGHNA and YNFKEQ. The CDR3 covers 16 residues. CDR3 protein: CASSQGPGQGADEQYF. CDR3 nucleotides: TGTGCCAGCAGCCAAGGGCCGGGACAGGGGGCCGACGAGCAGTACTTC.

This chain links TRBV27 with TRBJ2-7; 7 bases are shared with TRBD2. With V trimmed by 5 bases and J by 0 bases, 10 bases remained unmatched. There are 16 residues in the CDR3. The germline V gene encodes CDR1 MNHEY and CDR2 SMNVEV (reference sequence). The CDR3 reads CASSPLGRASSYEQYF. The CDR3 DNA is TGTGCCAGCAGTCCCTTGGGGAGGGCGAGCTCCTACGAGCAGTACTTC.

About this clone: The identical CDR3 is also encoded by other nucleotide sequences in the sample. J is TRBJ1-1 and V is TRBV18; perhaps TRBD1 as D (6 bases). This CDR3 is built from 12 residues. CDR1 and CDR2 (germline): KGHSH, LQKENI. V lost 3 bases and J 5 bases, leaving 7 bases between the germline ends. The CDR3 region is CASSPQGTEAFF. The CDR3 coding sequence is TGTGCCAGCTCACCCCAGGGGACTGAAGCTTTCTTT.

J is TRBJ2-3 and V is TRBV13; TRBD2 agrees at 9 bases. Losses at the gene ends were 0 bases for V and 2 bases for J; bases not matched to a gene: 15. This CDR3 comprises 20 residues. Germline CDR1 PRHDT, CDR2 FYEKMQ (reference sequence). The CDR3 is CASSLGRPGLSGGNTDTQYF. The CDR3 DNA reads TGTGCCAGCAGCTTAGGCCGGCCGGGGCTCAGCGGGGGGAACACAGATACGCAGTATTTT.

CDR3 in DNA: TGTGCCAGCAGTTTGGGCCTTTTGTGGGGACAGGGGGCTGGGGAAAAACTGTTTTTT. It yields the protein CASSLGLLWGQGAGEKLFF. This rearrangement joins TRBV28 to TRBJ1-4; 12 bases map to TRBD1. The CDR3 extends over 19 amino acids. Germline V gene sequence: CDR1 MDHEN, CDR2 SYDVKM. V was pared by 3 bases and J by 8 bases, with 16 bases of the junction left unmatched.

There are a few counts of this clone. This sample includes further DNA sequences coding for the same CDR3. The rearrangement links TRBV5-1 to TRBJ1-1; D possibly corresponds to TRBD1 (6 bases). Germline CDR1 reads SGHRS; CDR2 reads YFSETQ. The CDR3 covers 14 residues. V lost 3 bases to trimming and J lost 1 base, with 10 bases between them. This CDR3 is CASSSGTTNTEAFF. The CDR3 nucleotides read TGCGCCAGCAGCTCCGGGACAACGAACACTGAAGCTTTCTTT.

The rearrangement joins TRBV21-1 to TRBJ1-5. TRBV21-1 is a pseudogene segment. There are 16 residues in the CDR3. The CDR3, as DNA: TGTGCCAGCAGCTTTAGACCTCGGGTCCTCAATCAGCCCCAGCATTTT. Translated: CASSFRPRVLNQPQHF.

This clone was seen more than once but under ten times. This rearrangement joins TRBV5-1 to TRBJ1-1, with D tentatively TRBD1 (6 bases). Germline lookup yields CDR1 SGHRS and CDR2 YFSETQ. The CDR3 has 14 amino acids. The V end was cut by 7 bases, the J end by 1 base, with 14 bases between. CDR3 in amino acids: CASGQGTSNTEAFF. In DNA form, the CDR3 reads TGCGCCAGCGGACAAGGGACATCGAACACTGAAGCTTTCTTT.

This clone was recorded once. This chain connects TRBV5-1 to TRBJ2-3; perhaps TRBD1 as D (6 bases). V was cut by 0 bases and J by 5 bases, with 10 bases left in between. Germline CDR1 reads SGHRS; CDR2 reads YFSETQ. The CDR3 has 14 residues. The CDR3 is CASSLAGVGDTQYF. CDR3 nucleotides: TGCGCCAGCAGCTTGGCAGGGGTGGGAGATACGCAGTATTTT.

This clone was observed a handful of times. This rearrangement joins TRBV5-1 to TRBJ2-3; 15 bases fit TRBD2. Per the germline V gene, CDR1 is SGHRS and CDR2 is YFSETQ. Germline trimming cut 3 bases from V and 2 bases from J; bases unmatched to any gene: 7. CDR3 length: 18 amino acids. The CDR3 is CASSSGLAGGPYTDTQYF. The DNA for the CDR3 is TGCGCCAGCAGCTCAGGACTAGCGGGGGGGCCGTACACAGATACGCAGTATTTT.

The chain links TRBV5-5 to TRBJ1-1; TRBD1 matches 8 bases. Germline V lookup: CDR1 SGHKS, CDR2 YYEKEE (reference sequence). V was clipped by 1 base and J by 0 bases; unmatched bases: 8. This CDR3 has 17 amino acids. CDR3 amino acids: CASSLSGTGRVNTEAFF. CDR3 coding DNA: TGTGCCAGCAGCTTGAGCGGGACAGGTAGGGTGAACACTGAAGCTTTCTTT.

CDR3 sequence: CASSLGRGPWTNEKLFF. Here the CDR3 DNA reads TGTGCCAGCAGCTTAGGTAGGGGGCCGTGGACTAATGAAAAACTGTTTTTT. V and J are TRBV7-8 and TRBJ1-4, with TRBD1 identical over 7 bases. The CDR3 consists of 17 residues. With 1 base clipped from V and 2 bases from J, the junction kept 7 bases outside the gene matches. CDR1 is SGHVS and CDR2 is FQNEAQ in the germline V gene.